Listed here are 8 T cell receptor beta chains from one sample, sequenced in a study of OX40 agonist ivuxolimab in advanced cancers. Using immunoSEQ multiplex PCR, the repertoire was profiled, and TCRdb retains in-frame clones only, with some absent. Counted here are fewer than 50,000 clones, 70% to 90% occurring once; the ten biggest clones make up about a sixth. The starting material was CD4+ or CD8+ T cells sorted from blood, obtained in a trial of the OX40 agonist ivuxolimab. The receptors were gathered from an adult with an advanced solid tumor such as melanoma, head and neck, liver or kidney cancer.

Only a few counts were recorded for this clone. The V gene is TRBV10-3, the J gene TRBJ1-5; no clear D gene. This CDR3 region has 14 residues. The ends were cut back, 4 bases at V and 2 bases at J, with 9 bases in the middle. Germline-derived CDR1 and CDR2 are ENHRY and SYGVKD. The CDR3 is CAISAVQGNQPQHF. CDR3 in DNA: TGTGCCATCAGTGCCGTTCAGGGCAATCAGCCCCAGCATTTT.

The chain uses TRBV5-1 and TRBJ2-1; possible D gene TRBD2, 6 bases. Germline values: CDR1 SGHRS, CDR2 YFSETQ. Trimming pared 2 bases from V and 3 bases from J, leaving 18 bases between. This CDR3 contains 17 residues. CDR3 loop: CASSLFKAGNYYNEQFF. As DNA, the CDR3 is TGCGCCAGCAGCTTATTTAAGGCGGGGAACTACTACAATGAGCAGTTCTTC.

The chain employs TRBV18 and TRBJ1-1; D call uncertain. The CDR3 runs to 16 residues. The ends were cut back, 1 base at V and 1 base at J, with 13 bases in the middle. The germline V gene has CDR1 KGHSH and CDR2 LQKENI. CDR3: CASSPLTHAPNTEAFF. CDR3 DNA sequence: TGTGCCAGCTCACCACTCACACACGCACCGAACACTGAAGCTTTCTTT.

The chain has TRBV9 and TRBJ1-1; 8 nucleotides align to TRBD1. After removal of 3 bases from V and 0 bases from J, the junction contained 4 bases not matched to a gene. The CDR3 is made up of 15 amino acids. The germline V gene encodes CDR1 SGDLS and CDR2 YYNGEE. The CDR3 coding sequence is TGTGCCAGCAGCGGTGGACAGGGAATGAACACTGAAGCTTTCTTT. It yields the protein CASSGGQGMNTEAFF.

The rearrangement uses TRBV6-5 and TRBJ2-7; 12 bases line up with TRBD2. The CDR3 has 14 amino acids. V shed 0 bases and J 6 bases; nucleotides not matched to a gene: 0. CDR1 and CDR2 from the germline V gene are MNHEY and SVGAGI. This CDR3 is CASSYSTSGSEQYF. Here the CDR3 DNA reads TGTGCCAGCAGTTACTCGACTAGCGGGAGCGAGCAGTACTTC.

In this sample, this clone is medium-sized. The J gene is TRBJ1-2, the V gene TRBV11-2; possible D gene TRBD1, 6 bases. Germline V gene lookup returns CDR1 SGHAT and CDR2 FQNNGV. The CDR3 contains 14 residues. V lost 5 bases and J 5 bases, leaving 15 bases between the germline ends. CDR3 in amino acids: CASSGSRGPYGYTF. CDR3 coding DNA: TGTGCCAGCAGCGGAAGCAGGGGTCCGTATGGCTACACCTTC.

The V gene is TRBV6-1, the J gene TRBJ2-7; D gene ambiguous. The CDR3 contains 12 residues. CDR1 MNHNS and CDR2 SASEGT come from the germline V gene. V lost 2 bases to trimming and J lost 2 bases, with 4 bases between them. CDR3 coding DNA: TGTGCCAGCAGTGAATGGGCCTACGAGCAGTACTTC. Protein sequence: CASSEWAYEQYF.

DNA for the CDR3: TGTGCCAGTCGTATAAAGGAGACTAGCACAGATACGCAGTATTTT. Translated: CASRIKETSTDTQYF. The chain carries TRBV27 and TRBJ2-3; no firm D call. Trimming removed 9 bases at V and 0 bases at J, with 16 bases between. CDR3 size: 15 residues. The V gene's germline CDR1 is MNHEY and CDR2 SMNVEV (reference sequence).